This T cell receptor beta chain was sequenced during a study of blood T cell repertoires in COVID-19. On the study more broadly: Donors in the United States, Italy and Spain gave samples during acute or convalescent COVID-19.

One Seattle source followed patients from active infection through their disease course. Per germline, CDR1 SGHDT and CDR2 YYEEEE. The CDR3 contains 18 residues. The ends were cut back, 4 bases at V and 5 bases at J, with 27 bases in the middle. In the original processing: Reference gene primer amplification yielded estimated nucleated cell counts. TCRdb's copy holds only in-frame clones and misses some; the assay was immunoSEQ multiplex PCR. D and trimming come from the DNA, and the V and J calls and clone size come from that table. This sample has about 290,000 clones, with approximately 89% found just once.

The sequencing input was peripheral blood. The chain uses TRBV5-6 and TRBJ1-1; D possibly corresponds to TRBD1 (5 bases). The clonotype originates from a woman aged 25 to 45 with COVID-19, enrolled during active disease. Here the CDR3 reads CASSRFSPTGIVITEAFF. The CDR3 nucleotides are TGTGCCAGCAGCCGTTTTTCCCCCACAGGTATCGTCATTACTGAAGCTTTCTTT.